The rows below give T cell receptor beta chains drawn from one sample of a study of CD4 and CD8 cells across lung adenocarcinoma regions. TCRdb re-called the PCR reads through MiXCR, storing one row per CDR3 protein. The sample includes under 20,000 distinct CDR3 sequences, more than 45% seen only once; the top ten take around 57%. The sample was CD8+ T cells from the center of a lung tumor. Every receptor here comes from a female donor with lung adenocarcinoma. The CD4 and CD8 labels of this study may be unreliable. Both conserved end residues are part of each CDR3. D genes are given only for firm matches. Clone size is stated in some rows and not others, as once, few, many or a class when expanded.

abundance: .; j_gene: TRBJ2-1; d_gene: TRBD2; v_gene: TRBV7-2; CDR3nt: TGTGCCAGCAGCTTATCACTAGCGGGGGGTTCCTACGAGCAGTTCTTC; CDR3aa: CASSLSLAGGSYEQFF
abundance: .; j_gene: TRBJ2-7; d_gene: .; v_gene: TRBV10-2; CDR3nt: TGCGCCAGCAGTGTTGGGGGCGGAGGGTCCTACGAGCAGTACTTC; CDR3aa: CASSVGGGGSYEQYF
abundance: few; j_gene: TRBJ2-3; d_gene: .; v_gene: TRBV6-1; CDR3nt: TGTGCCAGCAGTGAAAGATCAGGGCTCACAGATACGCAGTATTTT; CDR3aa: CASSERSGLTDTQYF
abundance: many; j_gene: TRBJ2-1; d_gene: TRBD2; v_gene: TRBV7-6; CDR3nt: TGTGCCAGCAGCGAGGCTAGCGGGAGGTCGTCAGAGCAGTTCTTC; CDR3aa: CASSEASGRSSEQFF
abundance: .; j_gene: TRBJ2-3; d_gene: TRBD2; v_gene: TRBV7-2; CDR3nt: TGTGCCAGCAGCCCTCGCGGGAGAGGAGATACGCAGTATTTT; CDR3aa: CASSPRGRGDTQYF
abundance: .; j_gene: TRBJ2-3; d_gene: .; v_gene: TRBV29-1; CDR3nt: TGCAGCGTTGAAGCCAGGCCGTTTTCCTACGAGCAGTACTTT; CDR3aa: CSVEARPFSYEQYF
abundance: .; j_gene: TRBJ2-5; d_gene: TRBD2; v_gene: TRBV27; CDR3nt: TGTGCCAGCAGTTTAGGCGGGAGGGGGCGAGAGACCCAGTACTTC; CDR3aa: CASSLGGRGRETQYF
abundance: medium-sized; j_gene: TRBJ2-3; d_gene: .; v_gene: TRBV10-2; CDR3nt: TGCGCCAGCAGTGAGGGTGGTAGCGGAAGAGGGCAGTATTTT; CDR3aa: CASSEGGSGRGQYF
abundance: .; j_gene: TRBJ1-3; d_gene: TRBD1; v_gene: TRBV27; CDR3nt: TGTGCCAGCAGTTTATGTGGACAGGGGCACTCTGGAAACACCATATATTTT; CDR3aa: CASSLCGQGHSGNTIYF
abundance: .; j_gene: TRBJ2-4; d_gene: .; v_gene: TRBV6-1; CDR3nt: TGTGCCAGCAGTGAAAGATTGTCAGGGCTCGCCAAAGAGATTCAGTACTTC; CDR3aa: CASSERLSGLAKEIQYF
abundance: few; j_gene: TRBJ2-7; d_gene: TRBD1; v_gene: TRBV6-5; CDR3nt: TGTGCCAGCAGTTCTCTGGGACAGGGACCCTACGAGCAGTACTTC; CDR3aa: CASSSLGQGPYEQYF
abundance: .; j_gene: TRBJ2-2; d_gene: .; v_gene: TRBV12-3/TRBV12-4; CDR3nt: TGTGCCAGCAGTTTTGGAGACACCGGGGAGCTGTTTTTT; CDR3aa: CASSFGDTGELFF